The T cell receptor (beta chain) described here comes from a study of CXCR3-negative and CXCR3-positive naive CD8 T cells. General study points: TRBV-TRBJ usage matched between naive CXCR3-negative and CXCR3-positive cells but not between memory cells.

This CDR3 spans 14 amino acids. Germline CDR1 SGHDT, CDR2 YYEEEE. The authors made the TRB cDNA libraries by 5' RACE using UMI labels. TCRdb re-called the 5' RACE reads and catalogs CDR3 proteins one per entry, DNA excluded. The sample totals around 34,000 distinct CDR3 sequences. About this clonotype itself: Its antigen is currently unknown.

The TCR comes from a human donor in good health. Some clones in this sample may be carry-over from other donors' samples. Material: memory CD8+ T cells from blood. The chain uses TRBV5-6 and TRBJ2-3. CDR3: CASSLVPGADTQYF.